This T cell receptor beta chain was sequenced for a study of T cells in narcolepsy. CDR1 is SGHNT and CDR2 is YYREEE in the germline V gene (reference sequence). Trimming left V 3 bases short and J 8 bases short, with 15 bases between. CDR3 length equals 14 residues. The data were produced by immunoSEQ multiplex PCR, yet TCRdb's version contains in-frame clones alone and is incomplete. The sample lists more than 20,000 clones, roughly 85% occurring once. Study-wide results and caveats: Blood of same and different patients, but not healthy controls, reportedly held recurring autoreactive clonotypes. No autoreactive T cell clone sequences appeared in some memory CD4+ repertoires.

Comments on this clone: Its antigen is as yet unknown.

The sequence came from a human donor in good health. Sequenced sample: memory (CD45RA-) CD4+ T cells from blood. This chain uses TRBV5-4 with TRBJ2-1, with D maybe TRBD2 (6 bases). The CDR3 DNA is TGTGCCAGCAGCTCCCAGGGAGCGGGCGATGAGCAGTTCTTC. This codes for CASSSQGAGDEQFF.